Listed here is a single TCR beta chain. This specimen comes from a study of blood T cell repertoires in COVID-19. Looking at the study overall: Collection of acute and convalescent COVID-19 samples took place in the United States, Italy and Spain.

The CDR3 runs to 16 residues. Germline CDR1 and CDR2: MNHNY and SVGAGI (reference sequence). With 0 bases clipped from V and 2 bases from J, the junction kept 0 bases outside the gene matches. Generated by immunoSEQ multiplex PCR, the TCRdb table keeps only in-frame clones and is missing some. The profile shows roughly 250,000 clones, about four fifths of them singletons. Seattle cases were enrolled at active infection and followed longitudinally. The rearrangement uses TRBV6-6 and TRBJ2-1; 11 positions agree with TRBD2. The sequencing input was peripheral blood. The origin of this receptor is a person aged 65-85 years with COVID-19, enrolled during active disease. The CDR3 nucleotides read TGTGCCAGCAGTTACTCGACTAGCGGGGCCTACAATGAGCAGTTCTTC. Translation gives CASSYSTSGAYNEQFF.